This is a list of T cell receptor beta chains from one sample in a study of regulatory T cells in long-lasting Graves disease. TCRdb re-called the multiplex PCR reads with MiXCR, one entry per CDR3 protein. The sample comprises about 380,000 distinct CDR3 sequences, roughly a sixth of which are singletons, and roughly 20% rests with the top ten. The specimen was peripheral blood mononuclear cells (PBMCs), collected at new diagnosis, from a patient treated with antithyroid drugs. The receptors come from a female donor with Graves disease. Both conserved end residues are part of each CDR3. The D gene is left open where the match is weak. Not every row has a clone size; where given, it reads once, few, many or a size class.

d_gene: TRBD1; abundance: many; j_gene: TRBJ1-1; v_gene: TRBV12-3/TRBV12-4; CDR3aa: CASSARTGNTEAFF; CDR3nt: TGTGCCAGCAGTGCCCGGACAGGGAACACTGAAGCTTTCTTT
d_gene: .; abundance: many; j_gene: TRBJ2-7; v_gene: TRBV28; CDR3aa: CASSLAESYEQYF; CDR3nt: TGTGCCAGCAGTTTAGCAGAGTCCTACGAGCAGTACTTC
d_gene: .; abundance: few; j_gene: TRBJ2-2; v_gene: TRBV24-1; CDR3aa: CATSDPRDPSGELFF; CDR3nt: TGTGCCACCAGTGACCCCCGGGACCCATCGGGGGAGCTGTTTTTT
d_gene: TRBD1; abundance: many; j_gene: TRBJ1-1; v_gene: TRBV2; CDR3aa: CASSQRGTGGPNTEAFF; CDR3nt: TGTGCCAGCAGTCAACGCGGGACAGGGGGCCCCAACACTGAAGCTTTCTTT
d_gene: .; abundance: few; j_gene: TRBJ1-1; v_gene: TRBV7-9; CDR3aa: CASSSRVASEAFF; CDR3nt: TGTGCCAGCAGCTCCAGGGTTGCGAGTGAAGCTTTCTTT
d_gene: TRBD1; abundance: many; j_gene: TRBJ2-1; v_gene: TRBV6-2/TRBV6-3; CDR3aa: CASSYSRDRGRNEQFF; CDR3nt: TGTGCCAGCAGTTACTCGAGGGACAGGGGAAGGAATGAGCAGTTCTTC
d_gene: TRBD2; abundance: many; j_gene: TRBJ2-3; v_gene: TRBV7-6; CDR3aa: CASRRLAGQATDTQYF; CDR3nt: TGTGCCAGCAGGCGACTAGCGGGGCAGGCCACAGATACGCAGTATTTT
d_gene: .; abundance: many; j_gene: TRBJ2-2; v_gene: TRBV11-2; CDR3aa: CASSLWGARTGELFF; CDR3nt: TGTGCCAGCAGCTTATGGGGGGCGCGGACCGGGGAGCTGTTTTTT
d_gene: .; abundance: many; j_gene: TRBJ1-4; v_gene: TRBV2; CDR3aa: CASSEGREREKLFF; CDR3nt: TGTGCCAGCAGTGAAGGCAGGGAGCGTGAAAAACTGTTTTTT
d_gene: TRBD1; abundance: many; j_gene: TRBJ1-5; v_gene: TRBV12-3/TRBV12-4; CDR3aa: CASSRDRGYQPQHF; CDR3nt: TGTGCCAGCAGTCGGGACAGGGGTTATCAGCCCCAGCATTTT
d_gene: .; abundance: few; j_gene: TRBJ1-5; v_gene: TRBV10-3; CDR3aa: CAIAGDLSQPQHF; CDR3nt: TGTGCCATCGCGGGGGACCTGAGTCAGCCCCAGCATTTT
d_gene: .; abundance: many; j_gene: TRBJ1-1; v_gene: TRBV28; CDR3aa: CASSLLTPGMAGTEAFF; CDR3nt: TGTGCCAGCAGTTTACTTACCCCAGGCATGGCGGGCACTGAAGCTTTCTTT
d_gene: .; abundance: many; j_gene: TRBJ1-1; v_gene: TRBV12-5; CDR3aa: CASGLVDGTEAFF; CDR3nt: TGTGCTAGTGGTTTGGTAGACGGAACAGAAGCTTTCTTT
d_gene: TRBD2; abundance: many; j_gene: TRBJ2-3; v_gene: TRBV7-3; CDR3aa: CASSLSGGRGDTQYF; CDR3nt: TGTGCCAGCAGCTTAAGTGGCGGGAGGGGGGATACGCAGTATTTT
d_gene: TRBD1; abundance: many; j_gene: TRBJ2-3; v_gene: TRBV20-1; CDR3aa: CSAKGGRGWADTQYF; CDR3nt: TGCAGTGCAAAGGGCGGCAGGGGGTGGGCAGATACGCAGTATTTT
d_gene: TRBD2; abundance: many; j_gene: TRBJ2-7; v_gene: TRBV25-1; CDR3aa: CASSAPSGRTYEQYF; CDR3nt: TGTGCCAGCAGTGCCCCTAGCGGGCGAACCTACGAGCAGTACTTC
d_gene: .; abundance: many; j_gene: TRBJ2-5; v_gene: TRBV7-6; CDR3aa: CASSFGGAQGQETQYF; CDR3nt: TGTGCCAGCAGCTTTGGCGGGGCCCAAGGCCAAGAGACCCAGTACTTC
d_gene: .; abundance: .; j_gene: TRBJ2-3; v_gene: TRBV19; CDR3aa: CASSMDSYVTDTQYF; CDR3nt: TGTGCCAGTAGTATGGACAGCTATGTTACAGATACGCAGTATTTT
d_gene: .; abundance: .; j_gene: TRBJ1-5; v_gene: TRBV20-1; CDR3aa: CSARGGGRGNQPQHF; CDR3nt: TGCAGTGCTAGAGGAGGGGGGCGAGGCAATCAGCCCCAGCATTTT
d_gene: TRBD1; abundance: .; j_gene: TRBJ2-3; v_gene: TRBV5-1; CDR3aa: CASSFDRQGTQYF; CDR3nt: TGCGCCAGCAGCTTTGACCGACAGGGGACGCAGTATTTT
d_gene: TRBD1; abundance: .; j_gene: TRBJ2-2; v_gene: TRBV3-1; CDR3aa: CASSLGTGITGELFF; CDR3nt: TGTGCCAGCAGCCTTGGGACAGGGATCACCGGGGAGCTGTTTTTT
d_gene: .; abundance: many; j_gene: TRBJ2-7; v_gene: TRBV7-8; CDR3aa: CASKVAWDLYEQYF; CDR3nt: TGTGCCAGCAAGGTAGCATGGGACCTCTACGAGCAGTACTTC
d_gene: TRBD2; abundance: few; j_gene: TRBJ2-1; v_gene: TRBV4-3; CDR3aa: CASSQDLAGGLIDEQFF; CDR3nt: TGCGCCAGCAGCCAAGATCTAGCGGGAGGATTAATTGATGAGCAGTTCTTC
d_gene: .; abundance: few; j_gene: TRBJ1-4; v_gene: TRBV10-3; CDR3aa: CAISDSRGYSEKLFF; CDR3nt: TGTGCCATCAGTGATTCGAGGGGATATAGCGAAAAACTGTTTTTT
d_gene: .; abundance: .; j_gene: TRBJ2-1; v_gene: TRBV6-1; CDR3aa: CASRTPGAYEQFF; CDR3nt: TGTGCCAGCAGAACCCCGGGGGCATACGAGCAGTTCTTC
d_gene: .; abundance: many; j_gene: TRBJ1-5; v_gene: TRBV28; CDR3aa: CASSPTGRGWSNQPQHF; CDR3nt: TGTGCCAGCAGCCCGACAGGTAGGGGGTGGAGCAATCAGCCCCAGCATTTT
d_gene: .; abundance: .; j_gene: TRBJ1-5; v_gene: TRBV6-1; CDR3aa: CASSVGLYSNQPQHF; CDR3nt: TGTGCCAGCAGTGTGGGGTTATATAGCAATCAGCCCCAGCATTTT
d_gene: TRBD1; abundance: .; j_gene: TRBJ1-2; v_gene: TRBV7-9; CDR3aa: CASSLGQGQDGYTF; CDR3nt: TGTGCCAGCAGCTTAGGTCAGGGACAGGATGGCTACACCTTC
d_gene: .; abundance: .; j_gene: TRBJ1-2; v_gene: TRBV29-1; CDR3aa: CSVDRPLQGRNGYTF; CDR3nt: TGCAGCGTTGATCGACCCCTCCAGGGCAGGAATGGCTACACCTTC
d_gene: TRBD2; abundance: many; j_gene: TRBJ2-3; v_gene: TRBV20-1; CDR3aa: CSGGTSGRTDTQYF; CDR3nt: TGCAGTGGCGGGACTAGCGGGAGAACAGATACGCAGTATTTT
d_gene: TRBD2; abundance: many; j_gene: TRBJ2-1; v_gene: TRBV27; CDR3aa: CASSFRAGGSSYNEQFF; CDR3nt: TGTGCCAGCAGTTTCCGGGCGGGAGGAAGCTCCTACAATGAGCAGTTCTTC
d_gene: .; abundance: many; j_gene: TRBJ1-1; v_gene: TRBV28; CDR3aa: CASSFLIGEEGHEAFF; CDR3nt: TGTGCCAGCAGTTTCCTCATAGGGGAGGAGGGGCATGAAGCTTTCTTT
d_gene: .; abundance: .; j_gene: TRBJ2-7; v_gene: TRBV29-1; CDR3aa: CSVERPEGYEQYF; CDR3nt: TGCAGCGTTGAAAGACCGGAGGGATACGAGCAGTACTTC
d_gene: .; abundance: .; j_gene: TRBJ2-7; v_gene: TRBV19; CDR3aa: CASAWRYSYEQYF; CDR3nt: TGTGCCAGTGCGTGGCGCTACTCCTACGAGCAGTACTTC
d_gene: .; abundance: many; j_gene: TRBJ2-5; v_gene: TRBV12-3/TRBV12-4; CDR3aa: CASSPGRRETQYF; CDR3nt: TGTGCCAGCAGCCCGGGACGGAGGGAGACCCAGTACTTC
d_gene: TRBD1; abundance: .; j_gene: TRBJ2-2; v_gene: TRBV27; CDR3aa: CASSLGLDRGTGELFF; CDR3nt: TGTGCCAGCAGTTTGGGGTTGGACAGGGGAACCGGGGAGCTGTTTTTT
d_gene: TRBD2; abundance: many; j_gene: TRBJ2-1; v_gene: TRBV18; CDR3aa: CASSPTGTSGKRQFF; CDR3nt: TGTGCCAGCTCACCCACCGGGACTAGCGGTAAACGGCAGTTCTTC
d_gene: .; abundance: many; j_gene: TRBJ2-5; v_gene: TRBV7-2; CDR3aa: CASSPRGQTQYF; CDR3nt: TGTGCCAGCAGCCCCCGAGGGCAGACCCAGTACTTC
d_gene: .; abundance: many; j_gene: TRBJ1-2; v_gene: TRBV2; CDR3aa: CASSERVGGFYGYTF; CDR3nt: TGTGCCAGCAGTGAACGCGTGGGTGGGTTCTATGGCTACACCTTC
d_gene: .; abundance: .; j_gene: TRBJ1-6; v_gene: TRBV7-2; CDR3aa: CASSYIPYNSPLHF; CDR3nt: TGTGCCAGCAGCTACATCCCTTATAATTCACCCCTCCACTTT
d_gene: TRBD1; abundance: many; j_gene: TRBJ2-5; v_gene: TRBV6-2/TRBV6-3; CDR3aa: CASSEGPGGQGTQYF; CDR3nt: TGTGCCAGCAGTGAAGGACCCGGAGGACAGGGCACCCAGTACTTC
d_gene: .; abundance: .; j_gene: TRBJ2-1; v_gene: TRBV11-3; CDR3aa: CASSNTGSANEQFF; CDR3nt: TGTGCCAGCAGCAACACAGGGTCGGCCAATGAGCAGTTCTTC
d_gene: .; abundance: .; j_gene: TRBJ2-7; v_gene: TRBV4-3; CDR3aa: CASSPRNSLAYEQYF; CDR3nt: TGCGCCAGCAGCCCGAGGAACAGTTTGGCCTACGAGCAGTACTTC
d_gene: .; abundance: many; j_gene: TRBJ2-3; v_gene: TRBV7-9; CDR3aa: CASSEWTRSTDTQYF; CDR3nt: TGTGCCAGCAGCGAGTGGACACGGAGCACAGATACGCAGTATTTT
d_gene: .; abundance: .; j_gene: TRBJ2-5; v_gene: TRBV12-3/TRBV12-4; CDR3aa: CASRSTGRTQYF; CDR3nt: TGTGCCAGCAGGTCGACGGGTCGGACCCAGTACTTC
d_gene: .; abundance: .; j_gene: TRBJ1-5; v_gene: TRBV20-1; CDR3aa: CSAIGGGGDQPQHF; CDR3nt: TGCAGTGCCATCGGAGGTGGAGGGGATCAGCCCCAGCATTTT
d_gene: TRBD1; abundance: many; j_gene: TRBJ1-2; v_gene: TRBV27; CDR3aa: CASSVTGNYGYTF; CDR3nt: TGTGCCAGCAGTGTGACAGGGAACTATGGCTACACCTTC
d_gene: TRBD1; abundance: many; j_gene: TRBJ1-2; v_gene: TRBV3-1; CDR3aa: CASSHSTGGRVGYTF; CDR3nt: TGTGCCAGCAGCCACTCGACAGGGGGCAGGGTAGGCTACACCTTC
d_gene: TRBD2; abundance: .; j_gene: TRBJ2-2; v_gene: TRBV19; CDR3aa: CASRTIAGAGGELFF; CDR3nt: TGTGCCAGTAGGACTATAGCGGGAGCCGGCGGGGAGCTGTTTTTT